A single count supports the clone carrying this TCR beta chain. Its antigen is undetermined. Documented treatment: roughly 18 received Ad26.COV2.S at low or high dose, single or two shots; about 5 received placebo; per-sample allocation not given. The samples were gathered on day 63 after the first injection of vaccine or placebo. This record belongs to a study of Ad26.COV2.S vaccination and SARS-CoV-2 variants. In the study overall: It was the COV1001 Ad26.COV2.S trial arm that included the donor. The study gave Ad26.COV2.S intramuscularly, once or twice 56 days apart.

Study outcomes and limitations: It was found that vaccine and placebo recipients had similar non-spike TCR breadth. The TCR breadth and depth analyses may have produced an underestimate of total T cell responses.

The germline CDR1 and CDR2 sequences are KGHSH and LQKENI. The CDR3 is 13 amino acids. With 4 bases clipped from V and 12 bases from J, the junction kept 6 bases outside the gene matches. Profiled with immunoSEQ multiplex PCR; TCRdb holds only in-frame clones, not every one. The sample carries about 350,000 clones, around 89% recorded once. This sample comprised peripheral blood, obtained in a trial of Ad26.COV2.S vaccine versus placebo. The rearrangement uses TRBV18 and TRBJ1-2, with TRBD1 matching over 12 bases. The receptor was derived from a person aged 18-60 years who received the Ad26.COV2.S COVID-19 vaccine or a placebo. This CDR3 reads CASSRGQGALHTF. CDR3 in DNA: TGTGCCAGCTCACGGGGACAGGGGGCCCTTCACACCTTC.